This TCR beta chain was sequenced during a study of cytomegalovirus exposure and HLA in healthy donors. Notes on the study in general: Presence/absence analyses assumed roughly uniform sequencing depth across donors, which may not hold. Investigators reported 150 to 200 TCR beta chains as tied to cytomegalovirus. Sequencing artifact likely explains a cluster of highly shared sequence variants. Specific recognition of CMV antigens was confirmed in vitro for a few chains (all CMV-associated).

The PCR contained 60 Vbeta and 13 Jbeta primers. Profiled with immunoSEQ multiplex PCR; TCRdb holds only in-frame clones, not every one. The sample shows under 200,000 clones, 68% of them seen only once. This clone was seen more than once but under ten times. The antigen is not known. The sample comprised PBMCs. This TCR derives from a middle-aged man in good health and CMV-seronegative.

The DNA for the CDR3 is TGTGCCAGCCGGGAATCAGGCACCTACGAGCAGTACTTC. It codes for CASRESGTYEQYF. The gene calls are TRBV5-4 and TRBJ2-5; a weak D match, TRBD2 (5 bases). TRBJ2-7 matches the DNA end more closely, so the J call is doubtful. There are 13 residues in the CDR3. Germline V lookup: CDR1 SGHNT, CDR2 YYREEE (reference sequence).